The sequence of this TCR beta chain was determined in a study of cytomegalovirus exposure and HLA in healthy donors. Study-wide findings and caveats: Excluded: some indistinguishable V segments such as TRBV6-2 and TRBV6-3. In a later analysis, an Asian-associated ancestry cluster reportedly showed fewer N-insertions than the roughly 650-donor mean.

Looked up from germline, CDR1 is MDHEN and CDR2 is SYDVKM. V was cut by 6 bases and J by 6 bases, with 27 bases left in between. The CDR3 sequence is 17 residues long. This PCR relied on a set of 60 Vbeta primers and 13 Jbeta primers. Sequencing was performed with immunoSEQ multiplex PCR; in TCRdb, only in-frame clones are kept and a portion is missing. Of around 140,000 clones detected, around three quarters appear once; the ten largest clones hold about 2.2%. Only a few counts were recorded for this clone. The target antigen is unknown. The source material was PBMCs. The V gene is TRBV28, the J gene TRBJ2-7; D unclear. This receptor was taken from a young woman in good health and CMV-seropositive. This CDR3 reads CASRVGGKLTFASEQYF. DNA for the CDR3: TGTGCCAGCAGGGTTGGCGGCAAACTCACCTTTGCGAGCGAGCAGTACTTC.